This T cell receptor beta chain appears in the sequencing data of a study of lymphopenia after photon versus proton radiotherapy. Findings and limits, study-wide: After lymphocyte nadir, photon-treated repertoires showed oligoclonal expansion, especially CD8+ Temra.

In the case of this clone: What it recognizes is unknown.

Germline CDR1 and CDR2: MGHRA and YSYEKL. The CDR3 covers 19 residues. Trimming removed 2 bases from V and 2 bases from J; junction bases left unmatched: 18. The method was immunoSEQ multiplex PCR; TCRdb's version includes in-frame clones alone and lacks a portion of them. The table shows 35,000 to 50,000 clones, with approximately 80% occurring only once. This chain uses TRBV4-1 with TRBJ2-7; 7 bases are a match to TRBD1. The specimen was peripheral blood, collected from a patient treated with proton-based radiotherapy. The receptor was derived from a woman aged 70-85 years with pancreatic cancer. CDR3 region: CASSQIQPKTGQETYEQYF. The CDR3 region has the DNA TGCGCCAGCAGCCAAATCCAGCCTAAAACCGGACAGGAGACCTACGAGCAGTACTTC.